This T cell receptor (beta chain) originates from a study of shared clonotypes between healthy human individuals. Study at large: CD4 naive cells filled three plates per donor, CD4 memory three, CD8 naive two and CD8 memory one. Findings of the study overall: Non-shared clonotypes were found to have lower generation probabilities than the clonotypes that were shared by all four of the sorted-subset donors.

The study drew all its donors from Caucasian adults living in Nashville, Tennessee. Points on this clone: Its matching antigen is unknown.

Under the authors' procedure: Junction-only sequences without quality scores came from ImmunoSEQ, so filtering differed. Here immunoSEQ multiplex PCR was the method, and the copy in TCRdb shows in-frame clones only, minus some. The V and J calls and clone size come from that table; D and trimming were worked out from the DNA. The sample lists about 2.4 million clones; approximately 90% were seen once. The TCR sequence derives from a man aged 18 to 29 in good health. The sample comprised naive CD4+ T cells sorted from blood. Subset described: CD45RA+ positively selected.

CDR3 region: CASSLQGAGTDTQYF. CDR3 nucleotide sequence: TGTGCCAGCAGCTTGCAGGGAGCGGGCACAGATACGCAGTATTTT. The rearrangement joins TRBV7-3 to TRBJ2-3; either TRBD1 or TRBD2 may fit D (5 bases each). The CDR3 is 15 residues long. V lost 3 bases and J 1 base, leaving 11 bases between the germline ends. Germline lookup yields CDR1 SGHTA and CDR2 FQGTGA.